This is a list of T cell receptor beta chains from one sample in a study of vaccination and CD4 T cells after COVID-19. TCRdb passed the PCR reads through MiXCR, listing each CDR3 protein once. This table has approximately 11,000 distinct CDR3 sequences, roughly 44% appearing once. Their recognized antigens are unknown. The starting material was cultured CD4+ T cells from blood, obtained after SARS-CoV-2 vaccination. These receptors all come from a human donor with COVID-19. The CDR3 runs from the conserved cysteine through the conserved F or W. D genes are given only for firm matches. Some rows mark clone size as missing; the rest say once, few, many or name a class of expanded clone.

abundance: .; len: 14; d_gene: .; j_gene: TRBJ1-3; v_gene: TRBV15; CDR3nt: TGTGCCACCAGCAGAGATGACACTTCCGGGTCAATATATTTT; CDR3aa: CATSRDDTSGSIYF
abundance: .; len: 16; d_gene: .; j_gene: TRBJ1-2; v_gene: TRBV7-9; CDR3nt: TGTGCCAGCAGCTTACTCCTCCCGGGTTCTAACTATGGCTACACCTTC; CDR3aa: CASSLLLPGSNYGYTF
abundance: few; len: 12; d_gene: .; j_gene: TRBJ1-1; v_gene: TRBV20-1; CDR3nt: TGCAGTGCCCCCGGAGGTATAGCTGAAGCTTTCTTT; CDR3aa: CSAPGGIAEAFF
abundance: few; len: 14; d_gene: .; j_gene: TRBJ2-5; v_gene: TRBV7-9; CDR3nt: TGTGCCAGCCACCGCGCAGGGATACAAGAGACCCAGTACTTC; CDR3aa: CASHRAGIQETQYF
abundance: .; len: 16; d_gene: TRBD2; j_gene: TRBJ2-3; v_gene: TRBV4-1; CDR3nt: TGCGCCAGCAGCCGGGATTTAGCGGGGGGCCCAGATACGCAGTATTTT; CDR3aa: CASSRDLAGGPDTQYF
abundance: few; len: 12; d_gene: .; j_gene: TRBJ1-1; v_gene: TRBV10-3; CDR3nt: TGTGCCATCAGTGAGACCCGAACTGAAGCTTTCTTT; CDR3aa: CAISETRTEAFF
abundance: .; len: 13; d_gene: TRBD2; j_gene: TRBJ2-3; v_gene: TRBV6-2/TRBV6-3; CDR3nt: TGTGCCAGCAGCATCGGACTAGCCGCTACGCAGTATTTT; CDR3aa: CASSIGLAATQYF
abundance: .; len: 15; d_gene: TRBD1; j_gene: TRBJ1-2; v_gene: TRBV30; CDR3nt: TGTGCCTGGAGTGTAGGACGACAGGGGGTGTATGGCTACACCTTC; CDR3aa: CAWSVGRQGVYGYTF
abundance: few; len: 13; d_gene: .; j_gene: TRBJ2-5; v_gene: TRBV2; CDR3nt: TGTGCCAGCGCTGGGGCCCTGGCAGAGACCCAGTACTTC; CDR3aa: CASAGALAETQYF
abundance: .; len: 15; d_gene: TRBD1; j_gene: TRBJ1-1; v_gene: TRBV27; CDR3nt: TGTGCCAGCAGTCCCCGGGACAGGACCCGCACTGAAGCTTTCTTT; CDR3aa: CASSPRDRTRTEAFF
abundance: few; len: 15; d_gene: .; j_gene: TRBJ1-2; v_gene: TRBV6-5; CDR3nt: TGTGCCAGCAGTTACGCGGACAGAGCGACGTATGGCTACACCTTC; CDR3aa: CASSYADRATYGYTF
abundance: few; len: 13; d_gene: .; j_gene: TRBJ2-1; v_gene: TRBV20-1; CDR3nt: TGCAGCCGTCCCGGGGGCTCCTACAATGAGCAGTTCTTC; CDR3aa: CSRPGGSYNEQFF
abundance: .; len: 15; d_gene: TRBD2; j_gene: TRBJ2-3; v_gene: TRBV11-3; CDR3nt: TGTGCCAGCAGCTTATTTAGCGGGGTAACAGATACGCAGTATTTT; CDR3aa: CASSLFSGVTDTQYF
abundance: few; len: 13; d_gene: .; j_gene: TRBJ2-2; v_gene: TRBV6-1; CDR3nt: TGTGCCAGCAGTGCGGGACAAACCGGGGAGCTGTTTTTT; CDR3aa: CASSAGQTGELFF
abundance: few; len: 13; d_gene: .; j_gene: TRBJ1-5; v_gene: TRBV6-1; CDR3nt: TGTGCCAGCGGAGACAGGAGCAATCAGCCCCAGCATTTT; CDR3aa: CASGDRSNQPQHF
abundance: .; len: 14; d_gene: .; j_gene: TRBJ2-7; v_gene: TRBV27; CDR3nt: TGTGCCAGCAGCCTCGGTAGCGGCTCCTACGAGCAGTACTTC; CDR3aa: CASSLGSGSYEQYF
abundance: medium-sized; len: 17; d_gene: TRBD2; j_gene: TRBJ2-5; v_gene: TRBV20-1; CDR3nt: TGCAGTGCTACCCCGGGACTAGCGGGGGGGAAGTTAGAGACCCAGTACTTC; CDR3aa: CSATPGLAGGKLETQYF
abundance: .; len: 13; d_gene: .; j_gene: TRBJ2-1; v_gene: TRBV11-1; CDR3nt: TGTGCCAGCAGCGAGATACAGGAGGCTGAGCAGTTCTTC; CDR3aa: CASSEIQEAEQFF
abundance: few; len: 14; d_gene: .; j_gene: TRBJ1-2; v_gene: TRBV15; CDR3nt: TGTGCCACCAGCAACCAGCCCAACCCTCAAGGCTACACCTTC; CDR3aa: CATSNQPNPQGYTF
abundance: few; len: 13; d_gene: .; j_gene: TRBJ1-6; v_gene: TRBV28; CDR3nt: TGTGCCAGCAGTTTGGCTGCAGGGATAGCCCTCCACTTT; CDR3aa: CASSLAAGIALHF
abundance: .; len: 14; d_gene: TRBD1; j_gene: TRBJ1-6; v_gene: TRBV6-1; CDR3nt: TGTGCCAGCACCAACAGGGGAAACAATTCACCCCTCCACTTT; CDR3aa: CASTNRGNNSPLHF
abundance: few; len: 15; d_gene: .; j_gene: TRBJ2-7; v_gene: TRBV28; CDR3nt: TGTGCCAGCAGTTTGATTAACGGGGCATCCTACGAGCAGTACTTC; CDR3aa: CASSLINGASYEQYF
abundance: .; len: 12; d_gene: .; j_gene: TRBJ1-4; v_gene: TRBV20-1; CDR3nt: TGCAGTGCTCAAGACACCAATGAAAAACTGTTTTTT; CDR3aa: CSAQDTNEKLFF
abundance: few; len: 14; d_gene: TRBD2; j_gene: TRBJ2-5; v_gene: TRBV7-2; CDR3nt: TGTGCCAGCAGCTTGGGGGGGGTTCCGGAGACCCAGTACTTC; CDR3aa: CASSLGGVPETQYF
abundance: few; len: 15; d_gene: TRBD2; j_gene: TRBJ2-5; v_gene: TRBV28; CDR3nt: TGTGCCAGCAGTTTGTCGGGGGGTGGGCAAGAGACCCAGTACTTC; CDR3aa: CASSLSGGGQETQYF
abundance: .; len: 15; d_gene: .; j_gene: TRBJ1-1; v_gene: TRBV20-1; CDR3nt: TGCAGTGCTAGAGATCACAGGGTCACGAACACTGAAGCTTTCTTT; CDR3aa: CSARDHRVTNTEAFF
abundance: .; len: 14; d_gene: .; j_gene: TRBJ2-7; v_gene: TRBV30; CDR3nt: TGTGCCTGGAATCCGGGACAAAGATCCTACGAGCAGTACTTC; CDR3aa: CAWNPGQRSYEQYF
abundance: .; len: 15; d_gene: TRBD1; j_gene: TRBJ1-5; v_gene: TRBV6-5; CDR3nt: TGTGCCAGCAGTTCCGGGGACAGGGCTGGTCAGCCCCAGCATTTT; CDR3aa: CASSSGDRAGQPQHF
abundance: few; len: 18; d_gene: TRBD2; j_gene: TRBJ2-3; v_gene: TRBV4-3; CDR3nt: TGCGCCAGCAGCCAATCGATATCGGGAGGGGGGTACACAGATACGCAGTATTTT; CDR3aa: CASSQSISGGGYTDTQYF
abundance: .; len: 17; d_gene: TRBD2; j_gene: TRBJ2-3; v_gene: TRBV6-4; CDR3nt: TGTGCCAGCAGCCAACTAGCGGGGGGGCTGATCGCAGATACGCAGTATTTT; CDR3aa: CASSQLAGGLIADTQYF
abundance: .; len: 15; d_gene: TRBD2; j_gene: TRBJ2-5; v_gene: TRBV6-2/TRBV6-3; CDR3nt: TGTGCCAGCAGTTACCCTAGCGGGGGACCAGAGACCCAGTACTTC; CDR3aa: CASSYPSGGPETQYF
abundance: .; len: 16; d_gene: TRBD2; j_gene: TRBJ2-3; v_gene: TRBV11-1; CDR3nt: TGTGCCAGCAGGCTGGGAGGGTGGGGTTTCACAGATACGCAGTATTTT; CDR3aa: CASRLGGWGFTDTQYF
abundance: .; len: 14; d_gene: .; j_gene: TRBJ2-3; v_gene: TRBV19; CDR3nt: TGTGCCAGTAGTCTCGGGGATATCACAGATACGCAGTATTTT; CDR3aa: CASSLGDITDTQYF
abundance: .; len: 15; d_gene: .; j_gene: TRBJ1-5; v_gene: TRBV2; CDR3nt: TGTGCCAGCAGTGAAGAGACGTGGGGCAATCAGCCCCAGCATTTT; CDR3aa: CASSEETWGNQPQHF
abundance: .; len: 15; d_gene: TRBD1; j_gene: TRBJ2-7; v_gene: TRBV7-2; CDR3nt: TGTGCCAGCAGCTTCAAACGGGACAGACCGATGGAGCAGTACTTC; CDR3aa: CASSFKRDRPMEQYF
abundance: .; len: 14; d_gene: TRBD1; j_gene: TRBJ1-2; v_gene: TRBV7-9; CDR3nt: TGTGCCAGCAGCATTCGACAGGGAAGAGGTGGCTACACCTTC; CDR3aa: CASSIRQGRGGYTF
abundance: few; len: 14; d_gene: .; j_gene: TRBJ1-5; v_gene: TRBV11-1; CDR3nt: TGTGCCAGCAGCCCCGACAGTAGCAATCAGCCCCAGCATTTT; CDR3aa: CASSPDSSNQPQHF
abundance: once; len: 15; d_gene: .; j_gene: TRBJ1-2; v_gene: TRBV4-2; CDR3nt: TGTGCCAGCAGCCAAGAATCGAGGGGCGACTATGGCTACACCTTC; CDR3aa: CASSQESRGDYGYTF
abundance: .; len: 13; d_gene: TRBD1; j_gene: TRBJ2-7; v_gene: TRBV6-1; CDR3nt: TGTGCCAGCAAAGGACAGGGGGCTTACGAGCAGTACTTC; CDR3aa: CASKGQGAYEQYF
abundance: .; len: 12; d_gene: .; j_gene: TRBJ2-2; v_gene: TRBV20-1; CDR3nt: TGCAGTGCGGGGGGGAACACCGGGGAGCTGTTTTTT; CDR3aa: CSAGGNTGELFF
abundance: few; len: 13; d_gene: .; j_gene: TRBJ1-1; v_gene: TRBV12-3/TRBV12-4; CDR3nt: TGTGCCAGTCGAGAAAAGACCACTACTTCAACTCAATTT; CDR3aa: CASREKTTTSTQF
abundance: .; len: 14; d_gene: TRBD1; j_gene: TRBJ1-4; v_gene: TRBV7-9; CDR3nt: TGTGCCAGCAATCCGACAGGGGACTTGGAAAAACTGTTTTTT; CDR3aa: CASNPTGDLEKLFF
abundance: .; len: 15; d_gene: .; j_gene: TRBJ1-5; v_gene: TRBV12-3/TRBV12-4; CDR3nt: TGTGCCAGCAGTTTTTGGGGAATTGGCAATCAGCCCCAGCATTTT; CDR3aa: CASSFWGIGNQPQHF
abundance: .; len: 15; d_gene: .; j_gene: TRBJ2-5; v_gene: TRBV7-2; CDR3nt: TGTGCCAGCAGCTTAGGGGGGGGGGCGGGAGAGACCCAGTACTTC; CDR3aa: CASSLGGGAGETQYF
abundance: .; len: 14; d_gene: TRBD1; j_gene: TRBJ1-1; v_gene: TRBV6-1; CDR3nt: TGTGCCAGCAGTCATGGACAGGAGGGCACTGAAGCTTTCTTT; CDR3aa: CASSHGQEGTEAFF
abundance: few; len: 12; d_gene: TRBD1; j_gene: TRBJ1-2; v_gene: TRBV11-2; CDR3nt: TGTGCCAGCAGCCTACCAGGGGGCGCGAACACCTTC; CDR3aa: CASSLPGGANTF
abundance: .; len: 16; d_gene: .; j_gene: TRBJ1-6; v_gene: TRBV5-5; CDR3nt: TGTGCCAGCAGCTTGGATGGGGTTGTTTCGAGTTCACCCCTCCACTTT; CDR3aa: CASSLDGVVSSSPLHF
abundance: .; len: 15; d_gene: TRBD1; j_gene: TRBJ1-1; v_gene: TRBV7-8; CDR3nt: TGTGCCAGCAGCTTAACGGACAGGTTGAACACTGAAGCTTTCTTT; CDR3aa: CASSLTDRLNTEAFF
abundance: few; len: 14; d_gene: TRBD1; j_gene: TRBJ2-7; v_gene: TRBV6-1; CDR3nt: TGTGCCAGCAGTGCCGGGGACAGGGGGTACGAGCAGTACTTC; CDR3aa: CASSAGDRGYEQYF
abundance: .; len: 14; d_gene: TRBD1; j_gene: TRBJ2-7; v_gene: TRBV27; CDR3nt: TGTGCCAGCAAATCGGGACAGGGCCCTTACGAGCAGTACTTC; CDR3aa: CASKSGQGPYEQYF
abundance: .; len: 14; d_gene: .; j_gene: TRBJ1-6; v_gene: TRBV6-2/TRBV6-3; CDR3nt: TGTGCCAGCAGTTATGCTGGGGTTAGTTCACCCCTCCACTTT; CDR3aa: CASSYAGVSSPLHF
abundance: few; len: 15; d_gene: .; j_gene: TRBJ2-2; v_gene: TRBV20-1; CDR3nt: TGCAGTGCTAGAGCACCCCAGTCGAACACCGGGGAGCTGTTTTTT; CDR3aa: CSARAPQSNTGELFF
abundance: few; len: 16; d_gene: .; j_gene: TRBJ1-5; v_gene: TRBV7-2; CDR3nt: TGTGCCAGCAGCTTAACCCAGGCTTCGAGCAATCAGCCCCAGCATTTT; CDR3aa: CASSLTQASSNQPQHF